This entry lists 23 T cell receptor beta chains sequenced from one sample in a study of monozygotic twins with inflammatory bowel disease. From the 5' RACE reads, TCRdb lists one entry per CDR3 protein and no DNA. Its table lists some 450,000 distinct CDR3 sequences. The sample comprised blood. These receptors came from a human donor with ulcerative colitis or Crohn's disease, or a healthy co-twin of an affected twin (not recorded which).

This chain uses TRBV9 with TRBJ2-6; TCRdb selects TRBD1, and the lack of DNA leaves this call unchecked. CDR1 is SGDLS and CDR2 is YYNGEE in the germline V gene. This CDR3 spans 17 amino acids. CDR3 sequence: CASSAQGQGTGANVLTF.

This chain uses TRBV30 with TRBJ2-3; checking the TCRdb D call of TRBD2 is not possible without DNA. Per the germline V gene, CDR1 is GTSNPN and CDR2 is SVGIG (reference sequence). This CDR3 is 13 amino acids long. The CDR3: CAWSAGPTDTQYF.

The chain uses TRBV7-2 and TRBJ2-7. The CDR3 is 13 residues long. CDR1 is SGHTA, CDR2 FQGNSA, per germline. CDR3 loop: CASSLSRIYEQYF.

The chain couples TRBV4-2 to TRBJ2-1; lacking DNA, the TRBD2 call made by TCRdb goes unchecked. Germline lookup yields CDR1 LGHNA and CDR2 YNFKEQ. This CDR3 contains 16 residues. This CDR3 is CASSQVGGMGDNEQFF.

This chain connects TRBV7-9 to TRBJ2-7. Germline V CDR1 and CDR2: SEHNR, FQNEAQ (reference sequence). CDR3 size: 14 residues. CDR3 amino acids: CASSPDLKIYEQYF.

Here the CDR3 reads CASSLSGTSGVPYNEQFF. The chain employs TRBV11-2 and TRBJ2-1; checking the TCRdb D call of TRBD2 is not possible without DNA. CDR1 is SGHAT and CDR2 is FQNNGV in the germline V gene. The CDR3 loop spans 18 amino acids.

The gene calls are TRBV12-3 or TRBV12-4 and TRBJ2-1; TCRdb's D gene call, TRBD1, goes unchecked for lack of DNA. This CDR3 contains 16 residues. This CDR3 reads CASSFISNRVENEQFF.

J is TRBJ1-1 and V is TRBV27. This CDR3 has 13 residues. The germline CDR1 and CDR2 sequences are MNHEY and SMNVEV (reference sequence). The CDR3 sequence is CASTPRGLPEAFF.

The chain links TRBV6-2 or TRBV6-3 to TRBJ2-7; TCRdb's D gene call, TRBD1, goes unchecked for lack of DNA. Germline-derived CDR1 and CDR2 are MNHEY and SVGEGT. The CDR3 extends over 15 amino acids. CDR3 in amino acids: CASSDTATGVDEQYF.

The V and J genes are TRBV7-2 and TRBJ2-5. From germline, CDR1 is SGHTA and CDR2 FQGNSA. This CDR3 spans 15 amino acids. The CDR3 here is CASSLVQVRGETQYF.

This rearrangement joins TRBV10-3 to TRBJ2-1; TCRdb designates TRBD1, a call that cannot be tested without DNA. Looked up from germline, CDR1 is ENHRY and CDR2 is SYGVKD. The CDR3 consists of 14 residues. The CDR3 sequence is CAISGGSSYNEQFF.

The CDR3 region is CASSATAGSTEAFF. The chain links TRBV5-1 to TRBJ1-1. The germline gives CDR1 SGHRS, CDR2 YFSETQ. This CDR3 has 14 amino acids.

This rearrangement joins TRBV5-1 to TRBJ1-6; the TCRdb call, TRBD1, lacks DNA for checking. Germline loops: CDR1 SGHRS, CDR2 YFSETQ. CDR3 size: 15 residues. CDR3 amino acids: CASSISSGNGSPLHF.

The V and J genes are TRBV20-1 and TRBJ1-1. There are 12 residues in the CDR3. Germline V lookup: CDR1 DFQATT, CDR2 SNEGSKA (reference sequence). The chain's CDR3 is CSARGHPKGAFF.

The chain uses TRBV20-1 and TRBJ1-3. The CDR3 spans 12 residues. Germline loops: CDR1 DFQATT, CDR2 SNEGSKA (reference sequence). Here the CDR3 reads CSARSPGNTIYF.

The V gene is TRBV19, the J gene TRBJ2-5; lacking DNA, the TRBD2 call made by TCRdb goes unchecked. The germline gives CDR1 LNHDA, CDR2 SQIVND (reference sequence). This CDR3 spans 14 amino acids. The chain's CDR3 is CASSPTGVQETQYF.

CDR3 sequence: CASSQGDRARGEKLFF. The chain employs TRBV3-1 and TRBJ1-4. CDR3 length: 16 amino acids. Germline V gives CDR1 LGHDT, CDR2 YNNKEL (reference sequence).

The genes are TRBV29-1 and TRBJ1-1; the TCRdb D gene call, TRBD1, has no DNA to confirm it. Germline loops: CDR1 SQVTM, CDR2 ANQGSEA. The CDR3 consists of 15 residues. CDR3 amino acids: CSSTWGGKGNTEAFF.

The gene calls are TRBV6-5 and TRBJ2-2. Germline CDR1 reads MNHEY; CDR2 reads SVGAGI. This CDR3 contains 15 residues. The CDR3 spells CASSYFSEHTGELFF.

CDR3: CASSVGPNQPQHF. This chain joins TRBV9 and TRBJ1-5. Germline assignment: CDR1 SGDLS and CDR2 YYNGEE. The CDR3 extends over 13 amino acids.

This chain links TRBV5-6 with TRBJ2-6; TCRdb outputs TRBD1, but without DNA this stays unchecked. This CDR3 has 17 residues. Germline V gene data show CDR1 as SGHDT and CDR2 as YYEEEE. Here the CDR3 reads CASSLRTGLAGANVLTF.

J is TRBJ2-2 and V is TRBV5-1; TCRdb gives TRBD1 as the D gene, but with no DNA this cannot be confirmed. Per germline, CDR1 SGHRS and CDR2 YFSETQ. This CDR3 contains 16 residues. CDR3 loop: CASSPILGGTTGELFF.

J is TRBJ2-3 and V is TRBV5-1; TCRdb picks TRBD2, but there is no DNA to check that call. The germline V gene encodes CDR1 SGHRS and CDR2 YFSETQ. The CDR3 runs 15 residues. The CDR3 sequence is CASSSTSGNTDTQYF.